The 30 T cell receptor beta chains below all came from one sample that was sequenced in a study of blood T cell repertoires in COVID-19. Measured with immunoSEQ multiplex PCR; TCRdb has only the in-frame clones, and not every one. The sample gives about 150,000 clones, around four fifths of which show up once; roughly 34% is in the top ten. Sequenced material: peripheral blood. The receptor set was obtained from a human donor in a cohort sampled during active COVID-19.

V and J are TRBV14 and TRBJ1-2; D not resolved. Germline CDR1 reads SGHDN; CDR2 reads FVKESK. V lost 4 bases, J lost 9 bases, and 15 bases lay in between. The CDR3 sequence is 13 residues long. This chain's CDR3 is CASSLRASGSYTF. In DNA form, the CDR3 reads TGTGCCAGCAGCCTCCGGGCTTCCGGGAGCTACACCTTC.

This chain uses TRBV5-6 with TRBJ1-4; D remains ambiguous. Trimming took off 3 bases at V and 8 bases at J, with 14 bases between the two ends. This CDR3 region has 14 residues. Germline CDR1 is SGHDT and CDR2 is YYEEEE. CDR3 protein: CASSSLPSREKLFF. The DNA for the CDR3 is TGTGCCAGCAGCTCCTTACCCTCGCGGGAAAAACTGTTTTTT.

There are a few counts of this clone. Here the CDR3 reads CATATGPNTGELFF. The CDR3 DNA sequence: TGTGCCACCGCCACAGGACCGAACACCGGGGAGCTGTTTTTT. This chain links TRBV15 with TRBJ2-2; D is perhaps TRBD1 (5 bases). This CDR3 has 14 amino acids. Germline V CDR1 and CDR2: LNHNV, YYDKDF (reference sequence). The V and J ends lost 8 bases and 0 bases respectively, with 10 bases between them.

The V gene is TRBV5-5, the J gene TRBJ1-2; 9 nucleotides line up with TRBD1. The CDR3 contains 14 residues. V was pared by 2 bases and J by 8 bases, with 7 bases of the junction left unmatched. The germline V gene has CDR1 SGHKS and CDR2 YYEKEE (reference sequence). The CDR3 loop is CASSLPGQGRGYTF. As DNA, the CDR3 is TGTGCCAGCAGCTTACCGGGACAGGGCCGGGGCTACACCTTC.

The J gene is TRBJ1-4, the V gene TRBV30; 8 nucleotides match TRBD1. Germline lookup yields CDR1 GTSNPN and CDR2 SVGIG (reference sequence). Trimming at V came to 4 bases and at J to 0 bases, leaving 7 bases not matched to a gene. This CDR3 is 16 amino acids long. The CDR3 loop reads CAWKTGAGATNEKLFF. The CDR3 nucleotides are TGTGCCTGGAAGACAGGGGCGGGTGCAACTAATGAAAAACTGTTTTTT.

This clone was detected a few times. The rearrangement links TRBV5-1 to TRBJ2-5, with D maybe TRBD1 (5 bases). In germline, CDR1 is SGHRS, CDR2 YFSETQ. There are 14 residues in the CDR3. Trimming pared 8 bases from V and 2 bases from J, leaving 16 bases between. CDR3: CASAWGPPQETQYF. The CDR3 DNA is TGCGCCAGTGCCTGGGGCCCCCCACAAGAGACCCAGTACTTC.

In its sample, this clone was seen many times. V is TRBV6-2 or TRBV6-3 and J is TRBJ2-1, with 9 bases lining up with TRBD1. CDR3 size: 15 residues. Per germline, CDR1 MNHEY and CDR2 SVGEGT. Losses at the gene ends were 6 bases for V and 4 bases for J; bases not matched to a gene: 7. CDR3 nucleotide sequence: TGTGCCAGCAGCTTAGGACAGGGGATGTACAATGAGCAGTTCTTC. This sequence encodes CASSLGQGMYNEQFF.

The V call is TRBV28, the J call TRBJ2-1, with 7 bases fitting TRBD2. This CDR3 has 14 amino acids. CDR1 and CDR2 (germline): MDHEN, SYDVKM. The junction had 4 bases not matched to a gene; V was cut back by 2 bases and J by 6 bases. This CDR3 reads CASSLSGVGNEQFF. In nucleotides, the CDR3 is TGTGCCAGCAGTTTAAGCGGGGTTGGCAATGAGCAGTTCTTC.

The chain carries TRBV10-1 and TRBJ1-2; tentatively, D is TRBD1 (5 bases). The CDR3 spans 13 residues. Per the germline V gene, CDR1 is WNHNN and CDR2 is SYGVQD (reference sequence). V gave up 3 bases and J gave up 4 bases, with 9 bases separating them. The CDR3 sequence is CASSDQQGYGYTF. CDR3 DNA sequence: TGCGCCAGCAGTGACCAGCAGGGCTATGGCTACACCTTC.

The V gene is TRBV6-5, the J gene TRBJ2-5, with 9 bases lining up with TRBD1. Germline trimming cut 3 bases from V and 5 bases from J; bases unmatched to any gene: 7. The germline V gene has CDR1 MNHEY and CDR2 SVGAGI. This CDR3 has 15 residues. The CDR3 DNA sequence: TGTGCCAGCAGTTATGGGACAGGGCAAGGGGAGACCCAGTACTTC. Protein sequence: CASSYGTGQGETQYF.

The chain has TRBV18 and TRBJ2-7, with 7 positions matching TRBD1. The CDR3 loop spans 14 amino acids. V gave up 2 bases and J gave up 3 bases; unmatched junction bases: 4. From germline, CDR1 is KGHSH and CDR2 LQKENI. In nucleotides, the CDR3 is TGTGCCAGCTCACCAGAGGGACAGCACTACGAGCAGTACTTC. Its protein product is CASSPEGQHYEQYF.

The chain uses TRBV28 and TRBJ1-1, with D possibly TRBD1 on 5 matching bases. The CDR3 covers 13 residues. Germline lookup yields CDR1 MDHEN and CDR2 SYDVKM. V was cut by 5 bases and J by 11 bases, with 18 bases left in between. CDR3 sequence reads: CASSPPQGRMAFF. The CDR3 DNA reads as TGTGCCAGCAGTCCCCCCCAGGGTAGAATGGCTTTCTTT. Variable domain in full (rest from reference TRBV28 and TRBJ1-1): DVKVTQSSRYLVKRTGEKVFLECVQDMDHENMFWYRQDPGLGLRLIYFSYDVKMKEKGDIPEGYSVSREKKERFSLILESASTNQTSMYLCASSPPQGRMAFFGQGTRLTVV.

The chain has TRBV7-2 and TRBJ2-3; 9 nucleotides line up with TRBD1. In germline, CDR1 is SGHTA, CDR2 FQGNSA. Germline trimming cut 5 bases from V and 5 bases from J; bases unmatched to any gene: 5. CDR3 length: 14 amino acids. DNA for the CDR3: TGTGCCAGCAGCATTCGGACAGGGGAAGATACGCAGTATTTT. Translated: CASSIRTGEDTQYF.

The chain joins TRBV18 to TRBJ2-1; 7 nucleotides align to TRBD1. The CDR3 consists of 16 residues. Germline V gene data show CDR1 as KGHSH and CDR2 as LQKENI. Losses at the gene ends were 0 bases for V and 5 bases for J; bases not matched to a gene: 7. CDR3 nucleotides: TGTGCCAGCTCACCACCGGCGGCAGGGGGTAACAATGAGCAGTTCTTC. Encoded protein: CASSPPAAGGNNEQFF. Variable domain in full (rest from reference TRBV18 and TRBJ2-1): NAGVMQNPRHLVRRRGQEARLRCSPMKGHSHVYWYRQLPEEGLKFMVYLQKENIIDESGMPKERFSAEFPKEGPSILRIQQVVRGDSAAYFCASSPPAAGGNNEQFFGPGTRLTVL.

This clone turned up a few times. V and J are TRBV11-2 and TRBJ1-2; TRBD1 matches at 8 bases. This CDR3 has 16 residues. CDR1 is SGHAT and CDR2 is FQNNGV in the germline V gene. The V gene end was trimmed by 2 bases and the J gene end by 0 bases; junction bases not matched to a gene: 5. Here the CDR3 DNA reads TGTGCCAGCAGCTTATTCAGGGGGCCAGCTAACTATGGCTACACCTTC. Protein: CASSLFRGPANYGYTF.

The CDR3: CASSLWPSNQPQHF. CDR3 sequence (DNA): TGTGCCAGCAGCTTATGGCCTAGCAATCAGCCCCAGCATTTT. This sequence joins TRBV7-2 and TRBJ1-5; no clear D gene. V gave up 2 bases and J gave up 0 bases, with 5 bases separating them. This CDR3 is 14 amino acids long. Germline CDR1 SGHTA, CDR2 FQGNSA.

The V gene is TRBV15, the J gene TRBJ2-5; D is possibly TRBD2 (6 bases). V lost 3 bases and J lost 4, with 6 bases in between. The germline V gene has CDR1 LNHNV and CDR2 YYDKDF (reference sequence). This CDR3 contains 12 residues. CDR3 region: CATSRGGETQYF. CDR3 nucleotides: TGTGCCACCAGCAGGGGAGGAGAGACCCAGTACTTC. The full variable domain, in which reference TRBV15 and TRBJ2-5 provide the parts outside the CDR3, is DAMVIQNPRYQVTQFGKPVTLSCSQTLNHNVMYWYQQKSSQAPKLLFHYYDKDFNNEADTPDNFQSRRPNTSFCFLDIRSPGLGDTAMYLCATSRGGETQYFGPGTRLLVL.

A note on this clone: In the same sample, other DNA sequences code for this CDR3. The chain carries TRBV6-2 or TRBV6-3 and TRBJ1-2; D perhaps matches TRBD1 (5 bases). V lost 6 bases to trimming and J lost 1 base, with 9 bases between them. Germline V gives CDR1 MNHEY, CDR2 SVGEGT. The CDR3 loop spans 13 amino acids. CDR3 protein: CASSHDSNYGYTF. Written as DNA, the CDR3 is TGTGCCAGCAGCCACGACAGTAACTATGGCTACACCTTC.

The chain is built from TRBV27 and TRBJ1-1; no clear D gene. Trimming stripped 6 bases from V and 0 bases from J, with 8 bases between. Looked up from germline, CDR1 is MNHEY and CDR2 is SMNVEV (reference sequence). The CDR3 totals 13 residues. The CDR3 DNA is TGTGCCAGCAGCCTAGGAATGAACACTGAAGCTTTCTTT. Its translation: CASSLGMNTEAFF.

This CDR3 is CASRPGLAGKPDTQYF. In DNA, the CDR3 is TGTGCCAGCAGACCAGGACTAGCGGGGAAGCCAGATACGCAGTATTTT. J is TRBJ2-3 and V is TRBV2; 12 nucleotides line up with TRBD2. The junction had 8 bases not matched to a gene; V was cut back by 6 bases and J by 4 bases. CDR1 and CDR2 from the germline V gene are SNHLY and FYNNEI. The CDR3 loop spans 16 amino acids.

The chain couples TRBV5-6 to TRBJ2-2, with D perhaps matching TRBD1 (6 bases). V lost 0 bases and J lost 5, with 8 bases in between. The CDR3 is 14 amino acids. CDR1 is SGHDT and CDR2 is YYEEEE in the germline V gene. The DNA of the CDR3 is TGTGCCAGCAGCTTGGACAGGGTTACCGGGGAGCTGTTTTTT. Its translation is CASSLDRVTGELFF.

J is TRBJ2-5 and V is TRBV7-8, with D perhaps matching TRBD2 (5 bases). Looked up from germline, CDR1 is SGHVS and CDR2 is FQNEAQ. The CDR3 sequence is 18 residues long. V lost 1 base, J lost 5 bases, and 23 bases lay in between. The CDR3 spells CASSLGTLITSAVETQYF. The DNA of the CDR3 is TGTGCCAGCAGCTTAGGGACCCTAATAACTAGTGCCGTGGAGACCCAGTACTTC.

This clone has a handful of counts. This chain links TRBV4-2 with TRBJ2-1; 9 bases match TRBD2. The germline CDR1 and CDR2 sequences are LGHNA and YNFKEQ. The trim removed 7 bases at V and 4 bases at J, leaving 8 bases unmatched. The CDR3 is 15 amino acids. CDR3 loop: CASTETSGSYNEQFF. The CDR3 bases are TGTGCCAGCACCGAGACTAGCGGAAGTTACAATGAGCAGTTCTTC.

The chain links TRBV3-1 (or the pseudogene TRBV3-2) to TRBJ1-6; D might be TRBD1 (6 bases). The V end was cut by 2 bases, the J end by 5 bases, with 13 bases between. The germline CDR1 and CDR2 sequences are LGHDT and YNNKEL (reference sequence). The CDR3 sequence is 16 residues long. This CDR3 reads CASSQLGQGNNSPLHF. The CDR3 region has the DNA TGTGCCAGCAGCCAACTAGGGCAGGGGAATAATTCACCCCTCCACTTT.

The chain links TRBV6-5 to TRBJ1-3, with 8 bases aligning to TRBD1. The CDR3 has 15 amino acids. V lost 3 bases and J lost 3; bases outside the gene matches: 4. Germline V gene sequence: CDR1 MNHEY, CDR2 SVGAGI. CDR3 protein: CASSYSDRVGNTIYF. CDR3 nucleotide sequence: TGTGCCAGCAGTTATTCGGACAGGGTTGGAAACACCATATATTTT.

The V gene is TRBV18, the J gene TRBJ2-5, with TRBD1 identical over 8 bases. J gave up 5 bases and V 0 bases, and 5 bases lay outside the gene matches. This CDR3 contains 15 residues. Germline CDR1 is KGHSH and CDR2 is LQKENI. In DNA form, the CDR3 reads TGTGCCAGCTCACCACCGACAGGGGCGGTGGAGACCCAGTACTTC. Amino acids: CASSPPTGAVETQYF.

The chain has TRBV5-1 and TRBJ2-6; tentative D call: TRBD1 (5 bases). The CDR3 runs to 15 residues. The V gene lost 4 bases and the J gene lost 5 bases, with 13 bases spanning the gap. Germline V gene data show CDR1 as SGHRS and CDR2 as YFSETQ. CDR3 residues: CASSADRGRANVLTF. The CDR3 nucleotides read TGCGCCAGCAGCGCTGACAGAGGTAGGGCCAACGTCCTGACTTTC. Complete variable domain (other parts from reference TRBV5-1 and TRBJ2-6): KAGVTQTPRYLIKTRGQQVTLSCSPISGHRSVSWYQQTPGQGLQFLFEYFSETQRNKGNFPGRFSGRQFSNSRSEMNVSTLELGDSALYLCASSADRGRANVLTFGAGSRLTVL.

The rearrangement links TRBV14 to TRBJ2-5; perhaps TRBD1 as D (7 bases). The CDR3 runs to 15 residues. The germline V and J ends were trimmed by 3 bases and 4 bases, with 15 bases remaining between them. Germline loops: CDR1 SGHDN, CDR2 FVKESK. CDR3 in DNA: TGTGCCAGCAGCCAGTTAGGAGGGGGCGGAGAGACCCAGTACTTC. Translated, it gives CASSQLGGGGETQYF.

The chain has TRBV5-6 and TRBJ1-2; D possibly corresponds to TRBD1 (6 bases). Looked up from germline, CDR1 is SGHDT and CDR2 is YYEEEE. The CDR3 has 14 amino acids. The V and J ends lost 3 bases and 5 bases respectively, with 14 bases between them. The CDR3 region is CASSSGGREYGYTF. In DNA, the CDR3 is TGTGCCAGCAGCTCCGGGGGGCGGGAGTATGGCTACACCTTC.

The V call is TRBV30, the J call TRBJ2-7; 8 bases are a match to TRBD1. Germline CDR1 and CDR2: GTSNPN and SVGIG (reference sequence). CDR3 length equals 15 residues. Losses at the gene ends were 4 bases for V and 7 bases for J; bases not matched to a gene: 15. CDR3 region: CAWTPLDRVEGEQYF. Written as DNA, the CDR3 is TGTGCCTGGACCCCCCTGGACAGGGTCGAGGGGGAGCAGTACTTC. The whole variable domain, filled in from reference TRBV30 and TRBJ2-7, reads SQTIHQWPATLVQPVGSPLSLECTVEGTSNPNLYWYRQAAGRGLQLLFYSVGIGQISSEVPQNLSASRPQDRQFILSSKKLLLSDSGFYLCAWTPLDRVEGEQYFGPGTRLTVT.